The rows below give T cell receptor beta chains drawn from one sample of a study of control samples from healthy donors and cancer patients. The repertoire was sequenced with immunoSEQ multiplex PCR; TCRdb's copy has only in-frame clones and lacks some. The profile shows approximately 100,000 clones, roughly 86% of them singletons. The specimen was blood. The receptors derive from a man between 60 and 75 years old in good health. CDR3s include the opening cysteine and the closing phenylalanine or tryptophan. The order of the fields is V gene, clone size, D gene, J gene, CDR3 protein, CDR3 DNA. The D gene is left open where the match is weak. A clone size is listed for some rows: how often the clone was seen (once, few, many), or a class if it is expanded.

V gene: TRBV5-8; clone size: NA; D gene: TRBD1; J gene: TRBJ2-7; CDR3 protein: CASSGRTGLLYEQYF; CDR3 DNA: TGTGCCAGCAGCGGACGGACAGGACTCCTCTACGAGCAGTACTTC
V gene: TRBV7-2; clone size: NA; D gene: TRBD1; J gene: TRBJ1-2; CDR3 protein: CASSRDRDYGYTF; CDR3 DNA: TGTGCCAGCAGCCGCGACAGGGACTATGGCTACACCTTC
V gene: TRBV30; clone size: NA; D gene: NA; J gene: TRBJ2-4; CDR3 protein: CAWSGARRQIGKNIQYF; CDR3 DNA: TGTGCCTGGAGTGGGGCCCGCCGACAGATAGGTAAAAACATTCAGTACTTC
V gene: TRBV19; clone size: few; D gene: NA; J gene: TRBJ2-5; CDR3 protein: CASSITGVQETQYF; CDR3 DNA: TGTGCCAGTAGTATAACCGGGGTCCAAGAGACCCAGTACTTC
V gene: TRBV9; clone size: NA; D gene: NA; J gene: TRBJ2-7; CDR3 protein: CASSGGLLSSYEQYF; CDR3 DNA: TGTGCCAGCAGCGGAGGCCTTTTAAGCTCCTACGAGCAGTACTTC
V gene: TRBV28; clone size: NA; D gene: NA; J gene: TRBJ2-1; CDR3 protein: CASSLRWLMYNEQFF; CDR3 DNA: TGTGCCAGCAGTTTGAGGTGGTTGATGTACAATGAGCAGTTCTTC
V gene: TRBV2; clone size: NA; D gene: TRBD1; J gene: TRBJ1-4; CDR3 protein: CASSDSGGNEKLFF; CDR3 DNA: TGTGCCAGCAGTGATTCAGGGGGAAATGAAAAACTGTTTTTT
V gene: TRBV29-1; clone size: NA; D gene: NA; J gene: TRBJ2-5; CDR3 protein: CSVEGYWTQETQYF; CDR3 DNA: TGCAGCGTTGAGGGTTACTGGACTCAAGAGACCCAGTACTTC
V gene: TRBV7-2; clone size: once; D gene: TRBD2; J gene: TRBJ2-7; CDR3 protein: CASSLGSSGYEQYF; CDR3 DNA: TGTGCCAGCAGCTTAGGATCTAGCGGCTACGAGCAGTACTTC
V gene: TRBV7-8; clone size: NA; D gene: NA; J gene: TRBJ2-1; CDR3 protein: CASSHGTVENEQFF; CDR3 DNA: TGTGCCAGCAGCCACGGGACTGTTGAAAATGAGCAGTTCTTC
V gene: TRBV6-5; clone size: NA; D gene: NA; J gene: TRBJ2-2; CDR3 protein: CASSYAIGGFTGELFF; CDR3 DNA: TGTGCCAGCAGTTACGCTATTGGGGGGTTCACCGGGGAGCTGTTTTTT
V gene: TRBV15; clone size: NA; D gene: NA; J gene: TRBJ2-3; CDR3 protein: CATSREGYTQYF; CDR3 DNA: TGTGCCACCAGCCGGGAAGGTTATACGCAGTATTTT
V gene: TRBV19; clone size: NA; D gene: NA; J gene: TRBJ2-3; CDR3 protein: CASTPTGTDTQYF; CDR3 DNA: TGTGCCAGTACCCCGACAGGCACAGATACGCAGTATTTT
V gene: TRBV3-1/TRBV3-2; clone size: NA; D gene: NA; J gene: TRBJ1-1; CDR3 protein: CASSQDYPNTEAFF; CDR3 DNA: TGTGCCAGCAGCCAAGATTACCCCAACACTGAAGCTTTCTTT
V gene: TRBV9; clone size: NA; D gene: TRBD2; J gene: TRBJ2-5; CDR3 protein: CASSPLLAGRIETQYF; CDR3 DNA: TGTGCCAGCAGCCCCCTTCTAGCGGGACGAATCGAGACCCAGTACTTC
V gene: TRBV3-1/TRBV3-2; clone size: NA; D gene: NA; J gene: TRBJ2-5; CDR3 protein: CASSQDPRSQETQYF; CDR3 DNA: TGTGCCAGCAGCCAAGATCCCCGCAGCCAAGAGACCCAGTACTTC
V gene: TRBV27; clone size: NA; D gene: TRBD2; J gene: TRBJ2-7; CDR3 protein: CASRRLAGGSYEQYF; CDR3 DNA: TGTGCCAGCAGACGACTAGCGGGAGGTTCCTACGAGCAGTACTTC
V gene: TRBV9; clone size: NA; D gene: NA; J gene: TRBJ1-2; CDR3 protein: CASSEGRSAGYTF; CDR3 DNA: TGTGCCAGCAGCGAGGGACGCTCGGCTGGCTACACCTTC
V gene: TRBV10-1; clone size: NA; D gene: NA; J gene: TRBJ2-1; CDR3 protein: CASSDRGEAFYNEQFF; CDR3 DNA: TGCGCCAGCAGTGATAGGGGGGAGGCCTTTTACAATGAGCAGTTCTTC
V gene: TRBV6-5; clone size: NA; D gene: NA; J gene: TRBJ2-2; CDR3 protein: CASERRENTGELFF; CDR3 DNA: TGTGCCAGTGAACGGAGGGAGAACACCGGGGAGCTGTTTTTT
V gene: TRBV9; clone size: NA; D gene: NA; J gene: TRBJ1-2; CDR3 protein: CASSVDVEYGYTF; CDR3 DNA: TGTGCCAGCAGCGTAGATGTGGAATATGGCTACACCTTC
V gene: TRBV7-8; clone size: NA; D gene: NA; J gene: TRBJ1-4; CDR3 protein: CASSWLAQGYEKLFF; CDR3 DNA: TGTGCCAGCAGCTGGTTGGCCCAGGGGTATGAAAAACTGTTTTTT
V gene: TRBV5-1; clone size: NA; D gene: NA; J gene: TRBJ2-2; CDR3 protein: CASSLRATDTGELFF; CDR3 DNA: TGCGCCAGCAGCCTCAGGGCGACAGACACCGGGGAGCTGTTTTTT
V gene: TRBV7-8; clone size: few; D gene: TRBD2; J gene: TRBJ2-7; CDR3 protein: CASSFDSGTASYEQYF; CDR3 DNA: TGTGCCAGCAGCTTTGATAGCGGGACTGCTTCCTACGAGCAGTACTTC
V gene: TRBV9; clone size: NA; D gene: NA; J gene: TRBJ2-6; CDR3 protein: CASSGSAFSGANVLTF; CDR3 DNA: TGTGCCAGCAGCGGTTCAGCGTTCTCTGGGGCCAACGTCCTGACTTTC
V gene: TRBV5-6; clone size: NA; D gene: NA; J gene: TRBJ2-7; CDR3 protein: CASSLMNRAYEQYF; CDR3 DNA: TGTGCCAGCAGCTTAATGAACAGGGCCTACGAGCAGTACTTC
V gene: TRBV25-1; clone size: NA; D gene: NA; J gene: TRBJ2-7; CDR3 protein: CASIRGDEQYF; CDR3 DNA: TGTGCCAGCATAAGGGGGGACGAGCAGTACTTC
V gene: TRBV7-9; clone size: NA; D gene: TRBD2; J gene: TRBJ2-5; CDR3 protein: CASSRSGGGETQYF; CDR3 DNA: TGTGCCAGCAGTCGCAGTGGGGGGGGAGAGACCCAGTACTTC
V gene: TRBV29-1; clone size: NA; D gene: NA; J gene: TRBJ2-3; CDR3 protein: CSVGWGLGTDTQYF; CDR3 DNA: TGCAGCGTTGGATGGGGGCTCGGCACAGATACGCAGTATTTT
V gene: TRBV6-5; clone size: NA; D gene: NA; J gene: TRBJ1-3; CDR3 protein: CASRGTISSGNTIYF; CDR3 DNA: TGTGCCAGCAGAGGGACAATATCATCTGGAAACACCATATATTTT
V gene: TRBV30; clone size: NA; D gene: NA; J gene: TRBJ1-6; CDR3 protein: CAWNRDSPLHF; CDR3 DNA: TGTGCCTGGAATCGGGATTCACCCCTCCACTTT
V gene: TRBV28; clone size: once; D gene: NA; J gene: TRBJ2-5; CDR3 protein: CASSDRRGIGETQYF; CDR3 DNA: TGTGCCAGCAGCGACCGACGGGGAATAGGGGAGACCCAGTACTTC
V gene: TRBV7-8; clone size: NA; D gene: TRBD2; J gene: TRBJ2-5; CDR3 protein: CASSSNMPGLAGTQYF; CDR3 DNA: TGTGCCAGCAGCTCAAATATGCCGGGACTAGCGGGAACCCAGTACTTC
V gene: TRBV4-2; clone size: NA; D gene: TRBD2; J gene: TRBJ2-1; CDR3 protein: CASSQDIGGRSIYNEQFF; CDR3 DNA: TGTGCCAGCAGCCAAGATATCGGCGGGAGGTCTATCTACAATGAGCAGTTCTTC
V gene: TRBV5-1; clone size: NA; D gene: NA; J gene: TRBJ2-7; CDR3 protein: CASSTPQGYEQYF; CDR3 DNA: TGCGCCAGCAGCACCCCACAGGGCTACGAGCAGTACTTC
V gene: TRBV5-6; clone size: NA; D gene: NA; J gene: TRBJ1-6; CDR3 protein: CASSSNSPLHF; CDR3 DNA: TGTGCCAGCAGCTCTAATTCACCCCTCCACTTT
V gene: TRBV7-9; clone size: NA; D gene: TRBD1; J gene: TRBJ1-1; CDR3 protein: CASEPRDSEMNEAFF; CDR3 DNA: TGTGCCAGCGAGCCCCGGGACAGCGAAATGAACGAAGCTTTCTTT
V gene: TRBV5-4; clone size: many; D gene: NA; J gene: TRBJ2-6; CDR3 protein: CASSLDGPRSGANVLTF; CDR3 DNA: TGTGCCAGCAGTTTGGACGGCCCGCGCTCTGGGGCCAACGTCCTGACTTTC
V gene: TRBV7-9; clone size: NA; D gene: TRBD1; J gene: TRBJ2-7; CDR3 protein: CASSLAGTGGLSYEQYF; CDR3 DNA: TGTGCCAGCAGCCTGGCCGGGACAGGGGGCCTCTCCTACGAGCAGTACTTC
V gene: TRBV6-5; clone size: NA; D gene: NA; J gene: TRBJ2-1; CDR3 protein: CASRAEGATNEQFF; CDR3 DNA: TGTGCCAGCAGGGCCGAAGGGGCCACCAATGAGCAGTTCTTC
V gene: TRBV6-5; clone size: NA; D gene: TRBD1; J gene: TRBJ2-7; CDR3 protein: CASRRQGSSYEQYF; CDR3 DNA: TGTGCCAGCAGAAGACAGGGGTCCTCCTACGAGCAGTACTTC
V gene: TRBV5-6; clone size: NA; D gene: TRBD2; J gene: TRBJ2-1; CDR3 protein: CASSGDVGTGGQFF; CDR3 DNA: TGTGCCAGCAGCGGCGACGTAGGGACGGGAGGGCAGTTCTTC
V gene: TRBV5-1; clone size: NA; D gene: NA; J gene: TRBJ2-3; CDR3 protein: CASSLRPDTQSF; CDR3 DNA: TGCGCCAGCAGCTTGCGCCCAGATACGCAGTCTTTT
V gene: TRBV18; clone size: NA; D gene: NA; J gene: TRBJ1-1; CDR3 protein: CASSPPASTEAFF; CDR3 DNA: TGTGCCAGCTCACCACCGGCGAGCACTGAAGCTTTCTTT
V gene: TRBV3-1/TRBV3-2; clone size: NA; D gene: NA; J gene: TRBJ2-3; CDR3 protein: CASSPQGAVSDTQYF; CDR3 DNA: TGTGCCAGCAGCCCCCAGGGAGCGGTCTCAGATACGCAGTATTTT
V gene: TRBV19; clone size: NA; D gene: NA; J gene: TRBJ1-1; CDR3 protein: CASSMGRYTEAFF; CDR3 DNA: TGTGCCAGTAGTATGGGGCGATACACTGAAGCTTTCTTT
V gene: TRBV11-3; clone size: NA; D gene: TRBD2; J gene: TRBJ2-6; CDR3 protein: CASSPGTRTGANVLTF; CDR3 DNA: TGTGCCAGCAGCCCCGGGACTAGAACTGGGGCCAACGTCCTGACTTTC
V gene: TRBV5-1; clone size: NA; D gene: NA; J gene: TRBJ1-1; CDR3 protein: CASSPGRGGPNTEAFF; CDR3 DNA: TGCGCCAGCAGCCCTGGTAGGGGAGGTCCGAACACTGAAGCTTTCTTT